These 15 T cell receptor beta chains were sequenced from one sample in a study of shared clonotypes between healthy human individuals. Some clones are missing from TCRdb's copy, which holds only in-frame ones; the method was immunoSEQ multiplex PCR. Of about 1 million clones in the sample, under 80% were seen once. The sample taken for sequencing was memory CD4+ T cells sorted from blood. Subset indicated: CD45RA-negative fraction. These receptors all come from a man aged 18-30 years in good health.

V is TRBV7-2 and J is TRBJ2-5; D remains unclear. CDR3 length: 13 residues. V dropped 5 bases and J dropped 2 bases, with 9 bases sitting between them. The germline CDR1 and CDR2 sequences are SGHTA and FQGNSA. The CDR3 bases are TGTGCCAGCAGCCAGGAAATTCAAGAGACCCAGTACTTC. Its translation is CASSQEIQETQYF.

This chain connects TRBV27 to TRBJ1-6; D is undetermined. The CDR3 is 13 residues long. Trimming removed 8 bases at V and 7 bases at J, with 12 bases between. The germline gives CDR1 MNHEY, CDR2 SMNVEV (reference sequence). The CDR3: CASSPQENSPLHF. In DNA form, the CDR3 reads TGTGCCAGCTCGCCGCAGGAAAATTCACCCCTCCACTTT.

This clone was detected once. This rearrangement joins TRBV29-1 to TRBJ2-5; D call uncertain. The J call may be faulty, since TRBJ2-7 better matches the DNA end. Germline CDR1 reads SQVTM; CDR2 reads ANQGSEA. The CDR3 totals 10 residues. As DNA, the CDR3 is TGCAGCGCCTTCCGCTACGAGCAGTACTTC. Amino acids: CSAFRYEQYF.

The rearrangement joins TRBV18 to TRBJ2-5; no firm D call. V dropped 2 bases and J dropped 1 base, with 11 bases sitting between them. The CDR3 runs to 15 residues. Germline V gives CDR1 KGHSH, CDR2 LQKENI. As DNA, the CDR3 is TGTGCCAGCTCACCATTGTGGGGAATCCAAGAGACCCAGTACTTC. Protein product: CASSPLWGIQETQYF.

The DNA for the CDR3 is TGTGCCAGCAGGACCGAGGACGCGAGACCATTCTATGGCTACACCTTC. Protein: CASRTEDARPFYGYTF. J is TRBJ1-2 and V is TRBV28, with D unresolved. V lost 6 bases and J lost 4, with 21 bases in between. Germline CDR1 MDHEN, CDR2 SYDVKM. This CDR3 region has 16 residues.

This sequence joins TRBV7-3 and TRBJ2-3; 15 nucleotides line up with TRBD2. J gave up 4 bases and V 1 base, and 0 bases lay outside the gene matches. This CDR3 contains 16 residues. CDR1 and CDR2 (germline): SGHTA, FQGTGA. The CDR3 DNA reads TGTGCCAGCAGCTTAAGGACTAGCGGGAGGGCAGATACGCAGTATTTT. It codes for CASSLRTSGRADTQYF.

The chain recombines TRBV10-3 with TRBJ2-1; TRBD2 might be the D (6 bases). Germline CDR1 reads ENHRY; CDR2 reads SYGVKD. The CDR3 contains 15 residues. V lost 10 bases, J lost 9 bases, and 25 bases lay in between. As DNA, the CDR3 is TGTGCCAGCTTTGATGCGGGGACCTCCTTAATTGAGCAGTTCTTC. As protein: CASFDAGTSLIEQFF.

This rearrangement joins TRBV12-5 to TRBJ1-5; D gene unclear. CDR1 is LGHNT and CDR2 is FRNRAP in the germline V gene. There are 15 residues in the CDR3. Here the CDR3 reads CARIRVWSIEQPQHF. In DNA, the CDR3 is TGTGCGAGGATCCGGGTGTGGTCGATAGAGCAGCCCCAGCATTTT.

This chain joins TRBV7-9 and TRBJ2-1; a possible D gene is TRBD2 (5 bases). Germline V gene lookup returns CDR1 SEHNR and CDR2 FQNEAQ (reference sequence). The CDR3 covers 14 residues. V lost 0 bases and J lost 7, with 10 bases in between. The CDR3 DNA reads TGTGCCAGCAGCTTAGCGGGAGCTAGGAATGAGCAGTTCTTC. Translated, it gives CASSLAGARNEQFF.

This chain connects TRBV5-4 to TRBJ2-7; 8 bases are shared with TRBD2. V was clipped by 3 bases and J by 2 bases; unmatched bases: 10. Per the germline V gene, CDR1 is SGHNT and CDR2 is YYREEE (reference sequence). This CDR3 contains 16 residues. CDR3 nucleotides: TGTGCCAGCAGCTCCATGAGCGGGAGTAGCACCTACGAGCAGTACTTC. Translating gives CASSSMSGSSTYEQYF.

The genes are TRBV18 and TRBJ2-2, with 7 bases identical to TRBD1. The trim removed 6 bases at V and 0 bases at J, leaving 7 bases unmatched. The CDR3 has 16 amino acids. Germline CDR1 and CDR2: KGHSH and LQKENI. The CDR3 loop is CASSEWTGTNTGELFF. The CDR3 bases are TGTGCCAGCTCCGAATGGACAGGAACGAACACCGGGGAGCTGTTTTTT.

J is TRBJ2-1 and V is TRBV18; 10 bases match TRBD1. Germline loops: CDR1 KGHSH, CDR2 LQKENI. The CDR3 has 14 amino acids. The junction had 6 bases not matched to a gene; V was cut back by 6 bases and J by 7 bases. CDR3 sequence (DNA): TGTGCCAGCTCCCTAACGGGACAGGGGAATGAGCAGTTCTTC. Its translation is CASSLTGQGNEQFF.

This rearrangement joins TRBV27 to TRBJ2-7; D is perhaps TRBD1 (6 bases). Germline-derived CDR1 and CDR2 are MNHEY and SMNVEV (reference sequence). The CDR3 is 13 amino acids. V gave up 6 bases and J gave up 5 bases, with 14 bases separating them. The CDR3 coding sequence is TGTGCCAGCAGCCACAGGGAAGGGGACGAGCAGTACTTC. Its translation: CASSHREGDEQYF.

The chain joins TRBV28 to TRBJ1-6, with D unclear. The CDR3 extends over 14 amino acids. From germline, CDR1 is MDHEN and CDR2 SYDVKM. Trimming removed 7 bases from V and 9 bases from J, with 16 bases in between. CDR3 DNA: TGTGCCAGCAAAGAGCTTGCGGGCCTTTCACCCCTCCACTTT. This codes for CASKELAGLSPLHF.

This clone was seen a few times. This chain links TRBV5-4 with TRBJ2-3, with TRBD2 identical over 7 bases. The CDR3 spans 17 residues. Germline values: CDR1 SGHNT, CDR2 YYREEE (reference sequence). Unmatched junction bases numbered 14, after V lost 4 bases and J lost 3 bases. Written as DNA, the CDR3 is TGTGCCAGCAGCCCCCTAGGGGTGGGAGGGAGAACAGATACGCAGTATTTT. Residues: CASSPLGVGGRTDTQYF.